This TCR beta chain comes out of a study of blood T cell repertoires in COVID-19. For the study at large: COVID-19 samples, acute and convalescent, were from the United States, Italy and Spain.

Authors' methods: Reference gene primer amplification gave estimated nucleated cell counts. Here immunoSEQ multiplex PCR was the method, and the copy in TCRdb shows in-frame clones only, minus some. D and trimming come from the DNA, and the V and J calls and clone size come from that table. The sample has more than 95,000 clones, approximately 83% seen once. Turning to this clone: The sample has other DNA sequences that encode this CDR3 too.

The receptor was derived from a middle-aged man with acute or convalescent COVID-19. Sequenced material: peripheral blood.

This CDR3 is CATSDPNTGELFF. CDR3 DNA: TGTGCCACCAGCGATCCAAACACCGGGGAGCTGTTTTTT. V is TRBV24-1 and J is TRBJ2-2; D unresolved. The V gene's germline CDR1 is KGHDR and CDR2 SFDVKD. V lost 7 bases to trimming and J lost 2 bases, with 7 bases between them. There are 13 residues in the CDR3.